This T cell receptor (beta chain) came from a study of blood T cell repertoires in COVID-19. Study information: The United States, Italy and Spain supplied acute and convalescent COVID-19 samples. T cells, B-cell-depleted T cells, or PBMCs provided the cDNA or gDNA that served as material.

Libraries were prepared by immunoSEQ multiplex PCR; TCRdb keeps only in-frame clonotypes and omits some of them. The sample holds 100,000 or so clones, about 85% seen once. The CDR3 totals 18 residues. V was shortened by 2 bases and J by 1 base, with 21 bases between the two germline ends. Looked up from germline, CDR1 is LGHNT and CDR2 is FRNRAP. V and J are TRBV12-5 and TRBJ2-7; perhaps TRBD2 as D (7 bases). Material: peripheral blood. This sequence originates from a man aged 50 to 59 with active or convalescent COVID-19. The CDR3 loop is CASGLPGAPSGTSYEQYF. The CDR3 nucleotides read TGTGCTAGTGGTTTGCCGGGGGCGCCCAGCGGGACTTCCTACGAGCAGTACTTC.